These T cell receptor beta chains were read from a single sample in a study of T cell repertoires in cytomegalovirus infection. Antigens of these TCRs are unknown. Using its own MiXCR run on the reads, TCRdb lists one record per CDR3 protein. The table has more than 65,000 distinct CDR3 sequences, around half seen once. This sample comprised CD8+ T cells from cultured PBMCs, obtained from culture after CMV antigen stimulation. The receptors were sampled from a human donor in good health (CMV status not recorded). Some clones in this sample may be carry-over from other donors' samples. CDR3s include the opening cysteine and the closing phenylalanine or tryptophan. Fields, in order: clone size, V gene, J gene, D gene, CDR3 DNA, CDR3 protein. A D gene is named only where the DNA matches it firmly. Rows give clone size only sometimes, using once, few, many, or a class for an expanded clone.

NA	TRBV27	TRBJ1-2	NA	TGTGCCAGCAGTTTAACAGGGTCGGGTTATGGCTACACCTTC	CASSLTGSGYGYTF
NA	TRBV6-1	TRBJ2-5	NA	TGTGCCAGCAGATCTCGAGGGTTTCTCCAAGAGACCCAGTACTTC	CASRSRGFLQETQYF
few	TRBV7-2	TRBJ2-1	TRBD2	TGTGCCAGCAGTCCGACTAGCGGGAGGGCCAATGAGCAGTTCTTC	CASSPTSGRANEQFF
few	TRBV2	TRBJ2-7	TRBD1	TGTGCCGGGGGACAGTTCTCCTACGAGCAGTACTTC	CAGGQFSYEQYF
NA	TRBV27	TRBJ2-2	NA	TGTGCCAGCATTACAGGGACCGGGGAGCTGTTTTTT	CASITGTGELFF
NA	TRBV28	TRBJ2-1	NA	TGTGCCAGCAGCTCTACCACCCAGGGGCATGAGCAGTTCTTC	CASSSTTQGHEQFF
NA	TRBV7-8	TRBJ1-2	NA	TGTGCCAGCAGCGAACTCACCGGGGTTTGGTCAGGTGGCTACACCTTC	CASSELTGVWSGGYTF
NA	TRBV28	TRBJ2-1	TRBD2	TGTGCCAGCAGTTTAGGGCTAGCGGGGTCAGACGGTGAGCAGTTCTTC	CASSLGLAGSDGEQFF
many	TRBV27	TRBJ2-3	NA	TGTGCCAGCAGCCCTTTGGGTGGGGAGAGCACAGATACGCAGTATTTT	CASSPLGGESTDTQYF
NA	TRBV12-3/TRBV12-4	TRBJ2-5	NA	TGTGCCAGCAGTACCTGGACGGGAGAGACCCAGTACTTC	CASSTWTGETQYF